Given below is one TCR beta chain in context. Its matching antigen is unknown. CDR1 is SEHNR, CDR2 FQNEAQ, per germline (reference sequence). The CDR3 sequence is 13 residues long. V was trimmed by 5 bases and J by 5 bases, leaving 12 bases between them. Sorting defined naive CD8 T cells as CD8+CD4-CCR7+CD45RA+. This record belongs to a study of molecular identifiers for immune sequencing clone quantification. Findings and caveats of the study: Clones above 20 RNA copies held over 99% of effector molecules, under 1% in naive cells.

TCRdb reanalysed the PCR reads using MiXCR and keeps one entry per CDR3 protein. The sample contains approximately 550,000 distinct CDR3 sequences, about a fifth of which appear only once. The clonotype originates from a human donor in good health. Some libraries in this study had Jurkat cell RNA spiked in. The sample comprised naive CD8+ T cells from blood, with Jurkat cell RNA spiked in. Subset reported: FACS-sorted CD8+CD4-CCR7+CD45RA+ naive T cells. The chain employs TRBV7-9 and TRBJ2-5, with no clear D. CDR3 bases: TGTGCCAGCAGCCCTGGATATTCGGAGACCCAGTACTTC. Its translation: CASSPGYSETQYF.